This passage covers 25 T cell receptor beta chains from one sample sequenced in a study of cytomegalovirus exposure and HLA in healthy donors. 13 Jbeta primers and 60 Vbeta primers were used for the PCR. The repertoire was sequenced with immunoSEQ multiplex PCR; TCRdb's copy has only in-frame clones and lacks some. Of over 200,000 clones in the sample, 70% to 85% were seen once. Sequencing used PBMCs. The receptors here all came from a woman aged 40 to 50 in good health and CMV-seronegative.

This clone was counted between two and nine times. As DNA, the CDR3 is TGTGCCAGCAGCTTGGCCGGGACAGGGCGTACCGGGGAGCTGTTTTTT. It yields the protein CASSLAGTGRTGELFF. This chain connects TRBV5-5 to TRBJ2-2; TRBD1 aligns across 9 bases. CDR3 length: 16 amino acids. The germline gives CDR1 SGHKS, CDR2 YYEKEE (reference sequence). Trimming cost V 0 bases and J 5 bases; bases outside gene matches: 5.

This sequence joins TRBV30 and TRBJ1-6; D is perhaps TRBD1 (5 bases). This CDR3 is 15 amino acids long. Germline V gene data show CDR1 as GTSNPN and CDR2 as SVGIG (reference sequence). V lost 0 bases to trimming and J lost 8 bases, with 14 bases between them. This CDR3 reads CAWSVGAGYDSPLHF. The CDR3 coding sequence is TGTGCCTGGAGTGTAGGGGCAGGGTATGATTCACCCCTCCACTTT.

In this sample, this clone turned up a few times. The CDR3 reads CASSQDRVRGAEAFF. The CDR3, as DNA: TGCGCCAGCAGCCAAGACCGGGTAAGGGGCGCTGAAGCTTTCTTT. The rearrangement joins TRBV4-3 to TRBJ1-1; tentatively, D is TRBD1 (5 bases). The germline CDR1 and CDR2 sequences are LGHNA and YSLEER. The CDR3 has 15 residues. V was clipped by 0 bases and J by 6 bases, with 14 bases between them.

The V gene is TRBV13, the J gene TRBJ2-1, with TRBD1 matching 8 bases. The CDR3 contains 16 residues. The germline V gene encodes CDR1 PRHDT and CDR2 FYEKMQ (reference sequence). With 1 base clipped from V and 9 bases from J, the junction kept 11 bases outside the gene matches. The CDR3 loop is CASSLAVATGGTEQFF. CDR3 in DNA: TGTGCCAGCAGCTTAGCGGTGGCCACAGGGGGGACTGAGCAGTTCTTC.

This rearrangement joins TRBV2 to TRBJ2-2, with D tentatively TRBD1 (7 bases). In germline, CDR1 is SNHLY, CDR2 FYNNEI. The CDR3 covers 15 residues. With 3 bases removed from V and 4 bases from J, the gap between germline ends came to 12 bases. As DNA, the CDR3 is TGTGCCAGCAGTGAGGAGGGGGCGGGCACCGGGGAGCTGTTTTTT. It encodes CASSEEGAGTGELFF.

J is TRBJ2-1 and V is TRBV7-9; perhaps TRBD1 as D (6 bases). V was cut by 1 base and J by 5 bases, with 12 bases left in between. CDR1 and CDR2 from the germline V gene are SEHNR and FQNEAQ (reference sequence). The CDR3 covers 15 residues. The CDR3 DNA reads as TGTGCCAGCAGCTTAGTGCCAGGGGATCACAATGAGCAGTTCTTC. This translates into CASSLVPGDHNEQFF.

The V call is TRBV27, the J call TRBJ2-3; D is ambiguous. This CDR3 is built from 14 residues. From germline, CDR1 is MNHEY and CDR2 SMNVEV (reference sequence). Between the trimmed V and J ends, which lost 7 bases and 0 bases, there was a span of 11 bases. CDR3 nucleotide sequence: TGTGCCAGCAACATTAACCCCAGCACAGATACGCAGTATTTT. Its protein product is CASNINPSTDTQYF.

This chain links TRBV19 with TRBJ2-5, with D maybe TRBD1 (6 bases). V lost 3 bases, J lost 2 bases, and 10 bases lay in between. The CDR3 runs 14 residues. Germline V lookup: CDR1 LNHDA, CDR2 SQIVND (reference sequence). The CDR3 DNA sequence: TGTGCCAGTAGTATCCGGGACACTCAAGAGACCCAGTACTTC. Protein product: CASSIRDTQETQYF.

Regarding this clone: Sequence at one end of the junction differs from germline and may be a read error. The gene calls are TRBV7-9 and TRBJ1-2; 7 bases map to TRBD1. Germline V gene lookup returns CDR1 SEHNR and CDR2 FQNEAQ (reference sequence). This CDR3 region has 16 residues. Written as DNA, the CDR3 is TGTTCCAGCAGCCTACGAGACAGGGAGGCCGCGGATGGCTACACCTTC. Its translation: CSSSLRDREAADGYTF.

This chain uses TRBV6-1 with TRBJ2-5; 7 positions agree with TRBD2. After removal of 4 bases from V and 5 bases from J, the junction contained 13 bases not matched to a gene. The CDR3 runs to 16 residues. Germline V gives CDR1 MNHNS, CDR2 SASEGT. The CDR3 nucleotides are TGTGCCAGCAGTGCCGATATATTGGGGGGGAGGGAGACCCAGTACTTC. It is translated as CASSADILGGRETQYF.

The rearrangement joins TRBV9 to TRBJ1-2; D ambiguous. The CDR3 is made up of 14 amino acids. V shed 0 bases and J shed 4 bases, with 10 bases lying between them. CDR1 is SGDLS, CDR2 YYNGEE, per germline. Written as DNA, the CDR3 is TGTGCCAGCAGCGTAGGTACTTTGCTCTATGGCTACACCTTC. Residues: CASSVGTLLYGYTF.

CDR3 bases: TGTGCCAGCAGTCTTAACAGGGAAGATGGCTACACCTTC. Translating it yields CASSLNREDGYTF. The rearrangement joins TRBV2 to TRBJ1-2; TRBD1 might be the D (6 bases). This CDR3 comprises 13 residues. Germline-derived CDR1 and CDR2 are SNHLY and FYNNEI. Trimming took off 5 bases at V and 6 bases at J, with 13 bases between the two ends.

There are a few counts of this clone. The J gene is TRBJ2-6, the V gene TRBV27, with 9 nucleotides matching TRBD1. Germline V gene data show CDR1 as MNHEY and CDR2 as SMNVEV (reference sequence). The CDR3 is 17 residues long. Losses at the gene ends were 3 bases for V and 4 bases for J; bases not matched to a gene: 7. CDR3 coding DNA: TGTGCCAGCAGTTTGATACAGGGGGCGGTCGGGGCCAACGTCCTGACTTTC. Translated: CASSLIQGAVGANVLTF. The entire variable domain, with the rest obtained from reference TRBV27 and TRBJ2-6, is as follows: EAQVTQNPRYLITVTGKKLTVTCSQNMNHEYMSWYRQDPGLGLRQIYYSMNVEVTDKGDVPEGYKVSRKEKRNFPLILESPSPNQTSLYFCASSLIQGAVGANVLTFGAGSRLTVL.

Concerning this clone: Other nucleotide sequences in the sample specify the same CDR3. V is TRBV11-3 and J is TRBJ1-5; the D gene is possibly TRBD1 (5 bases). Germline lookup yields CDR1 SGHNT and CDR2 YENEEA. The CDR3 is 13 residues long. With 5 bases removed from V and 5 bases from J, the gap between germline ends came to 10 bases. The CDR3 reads CASSLGGDQPQHF. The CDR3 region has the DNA TGTGCCAGCAGCCTGGGGGGTGATCAGCCCCAGCATTTT.

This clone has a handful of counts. CDR3 protein: CASKDSPSYEQYF. CDR3 in DNA: TGTGCCAGCAAAGACTCGCCCTCCTACGAGCAGTACTTC. The rearrangement joins TRBV6-6 to TRBJ2-7; D gene unclear. Trimming took off 7 bases at V and 0 bases at J, with 10 bases between the two ends. CDR3 length: 13 residues. CDR1 MNHNY and CDR2 SVGAGI come from the germline V gene (reference sequence).

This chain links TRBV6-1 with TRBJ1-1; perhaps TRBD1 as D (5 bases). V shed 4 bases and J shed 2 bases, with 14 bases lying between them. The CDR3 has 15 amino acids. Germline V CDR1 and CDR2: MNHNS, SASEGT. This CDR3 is CASSALSGDNTEAFF. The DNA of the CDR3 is TGTGCCAGCAGTGCGCTGTCGGGGGATAACACTGAAGCTTTCTTT.

CDR3 amino acids: CASSGGVVNTEAFF. As DNA, the CDR3 is TGTGCCAGCAGTGGGGGGGTGGTGAACACTGAAGCTTTCTTT. The chain carries TRBV2 and TRBJ1-1; weak D call: TRBD1 (5 bases). V shed 4 bases and J shed 0 bases, with 9 bases lying between them. This CDR3 comprises 14 residues. The germline gives CDR1 SNHLY, CDR2 FYNNEI.

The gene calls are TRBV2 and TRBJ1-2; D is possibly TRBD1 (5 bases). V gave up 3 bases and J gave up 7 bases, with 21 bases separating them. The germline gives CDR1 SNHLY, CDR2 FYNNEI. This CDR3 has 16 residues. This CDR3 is CASSDPLRVGNGGYTF. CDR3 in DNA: TGTGCCAGCAGTGACCCGCTCAGGGTAGGGAACGGTGGCTACACCTTC.

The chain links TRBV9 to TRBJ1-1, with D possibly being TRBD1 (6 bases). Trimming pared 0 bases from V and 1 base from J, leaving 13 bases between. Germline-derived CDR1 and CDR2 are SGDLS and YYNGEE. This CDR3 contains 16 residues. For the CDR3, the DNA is TGTGCCAGCAGCGTAGCACAGGGTGGTGGGAACACTGAAGCTTTCTTT. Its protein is CASSVAQGGGNTEAFF.

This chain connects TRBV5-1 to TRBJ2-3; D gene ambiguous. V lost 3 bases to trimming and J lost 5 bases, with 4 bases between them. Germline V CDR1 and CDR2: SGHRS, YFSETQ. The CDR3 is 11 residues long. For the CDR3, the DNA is TGCGCCAGCAGCTCTGTAGATACGCAGTATTTT. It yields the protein CASSSVDTQYF.

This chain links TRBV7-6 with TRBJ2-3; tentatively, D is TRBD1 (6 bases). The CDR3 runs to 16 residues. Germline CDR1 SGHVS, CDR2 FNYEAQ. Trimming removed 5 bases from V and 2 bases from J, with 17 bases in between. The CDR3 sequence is CASSVRGTFYTDTQYF. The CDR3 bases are TGTGCCAGCAGCGTTAGAGGGACATTCTACACAGATACGCAGTATTTT.

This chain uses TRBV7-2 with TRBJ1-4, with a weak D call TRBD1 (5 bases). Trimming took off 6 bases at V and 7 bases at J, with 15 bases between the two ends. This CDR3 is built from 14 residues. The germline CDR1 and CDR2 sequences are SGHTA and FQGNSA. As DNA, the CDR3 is TGTGCCAGCAGTCACCAGGGCAGTGGTGAAAAACTGTTTTTT. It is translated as CASSHQGSGEKLFF.

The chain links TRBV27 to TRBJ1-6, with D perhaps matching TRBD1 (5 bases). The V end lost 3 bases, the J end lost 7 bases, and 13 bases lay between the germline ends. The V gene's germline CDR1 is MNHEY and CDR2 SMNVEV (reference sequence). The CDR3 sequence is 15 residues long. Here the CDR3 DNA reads TGTGCCAGCAGTTTCCAGGGCAGGGCGAATTCACCCCTCCACTTT. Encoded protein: CASSFQGRANSPLHF.

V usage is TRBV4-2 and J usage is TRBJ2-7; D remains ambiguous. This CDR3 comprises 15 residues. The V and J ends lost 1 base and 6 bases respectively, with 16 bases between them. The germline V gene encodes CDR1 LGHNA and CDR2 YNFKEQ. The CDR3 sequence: CASSQVSGFVREQYF. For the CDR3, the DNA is TGTGCCAGCAGCCAAGTATCCGGGTTCGTGCGCGAGCAGTACTTC.

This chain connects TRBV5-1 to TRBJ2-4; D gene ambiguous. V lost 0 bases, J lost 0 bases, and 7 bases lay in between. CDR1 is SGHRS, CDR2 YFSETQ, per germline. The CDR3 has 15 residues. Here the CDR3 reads CASSLDSLAKNIQYF. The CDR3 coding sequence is TGCGCCAGCAGCTTGGACAGTCTAGCCAAAAACATTCAGTACTTC.